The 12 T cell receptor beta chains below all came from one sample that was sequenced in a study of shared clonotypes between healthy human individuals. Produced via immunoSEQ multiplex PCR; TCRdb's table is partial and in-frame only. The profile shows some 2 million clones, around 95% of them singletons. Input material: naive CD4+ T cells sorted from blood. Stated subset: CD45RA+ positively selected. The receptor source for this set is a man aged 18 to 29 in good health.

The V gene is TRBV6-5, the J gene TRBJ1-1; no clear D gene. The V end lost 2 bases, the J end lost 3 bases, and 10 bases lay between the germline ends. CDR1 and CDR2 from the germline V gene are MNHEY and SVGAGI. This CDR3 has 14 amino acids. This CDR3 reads CASSYGPSYTEAFF. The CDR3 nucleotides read TGTGCCAGCAGTTACGGACCGTCATACACTGAAGCTTTCTTT.

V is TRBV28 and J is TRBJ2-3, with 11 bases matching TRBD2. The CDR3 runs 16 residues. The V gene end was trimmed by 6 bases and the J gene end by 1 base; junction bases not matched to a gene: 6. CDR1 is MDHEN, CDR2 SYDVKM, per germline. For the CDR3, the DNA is TGTGCCAGCAGCCGAGTGACTAGCGGGGGCACAGATACGCAGTATTTT. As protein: CASSRVTSGGTDTQYF.

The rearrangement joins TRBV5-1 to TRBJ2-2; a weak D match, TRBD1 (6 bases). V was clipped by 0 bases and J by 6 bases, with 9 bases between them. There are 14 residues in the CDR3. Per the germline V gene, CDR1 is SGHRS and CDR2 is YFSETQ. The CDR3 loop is CASSLGRGAGELFF. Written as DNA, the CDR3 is TGCGCCAGCAGCTTGGGCAGGGGAGCCGGGGAGCTGTTTTTT.

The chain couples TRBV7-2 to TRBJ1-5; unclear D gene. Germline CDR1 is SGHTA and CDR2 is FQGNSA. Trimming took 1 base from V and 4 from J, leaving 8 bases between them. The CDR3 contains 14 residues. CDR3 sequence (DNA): TGTGCCAGCAGCTTAGGGTGGGAAAATCAGCCCCAGCATTTT. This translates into CASSLGWENQPQHF.

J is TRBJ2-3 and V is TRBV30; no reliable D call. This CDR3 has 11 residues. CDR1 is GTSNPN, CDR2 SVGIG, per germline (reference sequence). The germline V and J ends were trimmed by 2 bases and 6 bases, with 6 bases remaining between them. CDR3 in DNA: TGTGCCTGGAGTAACTCGGATACGCAGTATTTT. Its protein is CAWSNSDTQYF.

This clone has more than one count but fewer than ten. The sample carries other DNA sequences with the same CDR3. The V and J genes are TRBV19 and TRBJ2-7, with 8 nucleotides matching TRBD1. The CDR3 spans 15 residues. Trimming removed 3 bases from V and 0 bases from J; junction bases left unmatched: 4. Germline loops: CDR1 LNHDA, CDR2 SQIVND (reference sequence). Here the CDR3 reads CASSIRTGYSYEQYF. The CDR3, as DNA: TGTGCCAGTAGTATTCGGACAGGGTACTCCTACGAGCAGTACTTC.

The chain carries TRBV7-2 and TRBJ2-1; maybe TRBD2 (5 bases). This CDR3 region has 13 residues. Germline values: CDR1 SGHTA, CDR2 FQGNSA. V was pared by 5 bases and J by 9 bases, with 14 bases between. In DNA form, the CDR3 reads TGTGCCAGCAGCCGCGAGGGCTCAGCTGAGCAGTTCTTC. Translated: CASSREGSAEQFF.

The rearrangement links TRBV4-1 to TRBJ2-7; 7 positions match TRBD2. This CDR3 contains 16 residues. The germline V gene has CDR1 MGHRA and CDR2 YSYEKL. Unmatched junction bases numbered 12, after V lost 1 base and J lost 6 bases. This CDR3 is CASSQAGTAGGGEQYF. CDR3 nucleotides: TGCGCCAGCAGCCAAGCGGGGACCGCTGGGGGGGGCGAGCAGTACTTC.

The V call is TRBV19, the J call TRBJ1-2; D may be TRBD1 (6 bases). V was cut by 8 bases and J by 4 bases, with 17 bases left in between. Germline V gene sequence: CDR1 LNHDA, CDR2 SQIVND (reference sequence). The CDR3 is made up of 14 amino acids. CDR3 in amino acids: CASSTGTNIYGYTF. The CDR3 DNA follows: TGTGCCAGTTCCACAGGGACTAATATCTATGGCTACACCTTC. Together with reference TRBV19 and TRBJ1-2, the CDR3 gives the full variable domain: DGGITQSPKYLFRKEGQNVTLSCEQNLNHDAMYWYRQDPGQGLRLIYYSQIVNDFQKGDIAEGYSVSREKKESFPLTVTSAQKNPTAFYLCASSTGTNIYGYTFGSGTRLTVV.

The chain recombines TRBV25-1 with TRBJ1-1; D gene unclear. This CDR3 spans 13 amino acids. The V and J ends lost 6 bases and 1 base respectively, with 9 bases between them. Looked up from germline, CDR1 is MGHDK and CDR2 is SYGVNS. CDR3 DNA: TGTGCCAGCAGCGGAAGAGGGAACACTGAAGCTTTCTTT. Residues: CASSGRGNTEAFF.

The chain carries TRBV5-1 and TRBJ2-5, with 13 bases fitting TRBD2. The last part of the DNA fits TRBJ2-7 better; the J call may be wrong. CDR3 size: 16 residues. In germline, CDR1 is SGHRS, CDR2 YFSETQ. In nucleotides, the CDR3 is TGCGCCAGCAGCCCCCGACTAGCGGGGGGCTCCTACGAGCAGTACTTC. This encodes CASSPRLAGGSYEQYF.

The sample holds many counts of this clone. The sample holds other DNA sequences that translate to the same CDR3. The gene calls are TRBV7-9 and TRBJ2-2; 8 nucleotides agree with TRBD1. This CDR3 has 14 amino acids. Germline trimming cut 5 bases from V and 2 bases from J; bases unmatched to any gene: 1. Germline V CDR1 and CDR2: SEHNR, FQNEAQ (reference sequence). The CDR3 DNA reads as TGTGCCAGCAGCGGACAGGGAAACACCGGGGAGCTGTTTTTT. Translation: CASSGQGNTGELFF.